A single sample is the source of the 21 T cell receptor beta chains below, sequenced in a study of blood T cells in healthy people across ages. Using a J-beta primer mix together with a sample-barcoded 5' primer, a second PCR was run for about 7 to 12 cycles. Each CDR3 protein is one row after TCRdb ran MiXCR on the 5' RACE reads. This table has fewer than 800,000 distinct CDR3 sequences, roughly 32% appearing once. Sequencing input: blood. The source of these receptors is an elderly woman in good health.

This clonotype was observed at least ten times. This sequence may be a read error, since a much larger clone differs from it by one base. The chain has TRBV9 and TRBJ2-3; 8 bases line up with TRBD1. V lost 4 bases to trimming and J lost 5 bases; unmatched junction nucleotides: 6. CDR3 length equals 14 residues. Germline V gene data show CDR1 as SGDLS and CDR2 as YYNGEE. The CDR3 region is CASSPTGGRDTQYF. The CDR3 region has the DNA TGTGCCAGCAGCCCTACAGGGGGAAGAGATACGCAGTATTTT.

This clonotype was seen at least ten times. The rearrangement uses TRBV12-3 or TRBV12-4 and TRBJ2-7; D is ambiguous. CDR3 length: 14 residues. Trimming shortened V by 6 bases and J by 2 bases, and 14 bases separated the two germline ends. The CDR3 reads CASSPHLIPYEQYF. CDR3 DNA: TGTGCCAGCAGCCCACATCTAATTCCCTACGAGCAGTACTTC.

This chain joins TRBV27 and TRBJ2-1; the match to TRBD2 covers 10 bases. The tail of the sequence fits TRBJ2-7 better, so the J call may be wrong. Germline CDR1 is MNHEY and CDR2 is SMNVEV (reference sequence). The CDR3 consists of 14 residues. The CDR3 region is CASMPSGGSYEQYF. CDR3 nucleotides: TGTGCCAGCATGCCTAGCGGGGGCTCCTACGAGCAGTACTTC.

At least ten counts were recorded for this clonotype. This clone may be a read error of a much larger clone one base away. This chain uses TRBV20-1 with TRBJ2-5; tentative D call: TRBD1 (7 bases). This CDR3 region has 12 residues. The germline CDR1 and CDR2 sequences are DFQATT and SNEGSKA (reference sequence). The CDR3 reads CRAEPGGETQYF. The CDR3 nucleotides are TGCAGGGCGGAACCAGGGGGGGAGACCCAGTACTTC.

This clonotype was observed at least ten times. The chain couples TRBV10-3 to TRBJ2-1, with D possibly being TRBD2 (5 bases). CDR3 length equals 15 residues. V gave up 6 bases and J gave up 3 bases, with 15 bases separating them. CDR1 is ENHRY and CDR2 is SYGVKD in the germline V gene. CDR3 sequence: CAIRDDYKGYNEQFF. The CDR3 nucleotides read TGTGCCATCAGGGATGACTATAAGGGCTACAATGAGCAGTTCTTC.

There are a few counts of this clonotype. V gene TRBV5-1 combines with J gene TRBJ1-2; possible D gene TRBD1, 6 bases. The germline gives CDR1 SGHRS, CDR2 YFSETQ. The CDR3 totals 13 residues. Trimming removed 4 bases at V and 3 bases at J, with 10 bases between. This chain's CDR3 is CASSTTGDYGYTF. The CDR3 bases are TGCGCCAGCAGCACGACAGGAGACTATGGCTACACCTTC.

There are a few counts of this clonotype. V usage is TRBV12-3 or TRBV12-4 and J usage is TRBJ2-2; the D is unclear. V lost 4 bases and J 5 bases, leaving 14 bases between the germline ends. This CDR3 region has 15 residues. CDR3 protein: CASSSRSGRTGELFF. In DNA form, the CDR3 reads TGTGCCAGCAGTTCCCGGTCTGGGCGGACCGGGGAGCTGTTTTTT.

At least ten counts were recorded for this clonotype. CDR3 nucleotide sequence: TGCGCCAGCAGCCAAGATTTACAGGGGGTGTACGAGCAGTACTTC. Residues: CASSQDLQGVYEQYF. The chain links TRBV4-1 to TRBJ2-7; 8 nucleotides align to TRBD1. The ends lost 0 bases at V and 4 bases at J; junction bases unmatched: 5. Germline V gives CDR1 MGHRA, CDR2 YSYEKL. The CDR3 totals 15 residues.

The chain carries TRBV7-8 and TRBJ2-7; 7 bases are shared with TRBD1. This CDR3 region has 15 residues. CDR1 is SGHVS, CDR2 FQNEAQ, per germline. The V gene end was trimmed by 5 bases and the J gene end by 12 bases; junction bases not matched to a gene: 19. The CDR3 protein is CASSNWDSQQETRYF. The CDR3 DNA follows: TGTGCCAGCAGCAACTGGGACAGCCAACAAGAGACCCGGTACTTC.

Of note for this clonotype: Without the conserved terminal phenylalanine or tryptophan, this CDR3 likely stems from a read error. The chain recombines TRBV28 with TRBJ2-2; D unresolved. This CDR3 is built from 15 residues. Per the germline V gene, CDR1 is MDHEN and CDR2 is SYDVKM. Trimming removed 4 bases from V and 1 base from J, with 10 bases in between. CDR3 sequence (DNA): TGTGCCAGCAGTTCCCGACTTAGGAACACCGGGGAGCTGTTTTGT. As protein: CASSSRLRNTGELFC.

As to this clonotype: A read error may account for a junction end that differs from germline. The chain recombines TRBV7-9 with TRBJ2-5; TRBD2 might be the D (5 bases). The germline V gene has CDR1 SEHNR and CDR2 FQNEAQ (reference sequence). This CDR3 is 14 amino acids long. DNA of the CDR3: TGTGCTAGCAGCTTAGCCTCGGGTGTTTGGGAGCAGTACTTC. Amino acids: CASSLASGVWEQYF.

The rearrangement uses TRBV28 and TRBJ2-7; TRBD1 aligns across 8 bases. Trimming removed 5 bases from V and 0 bases from J; junction bases left unmatched: 9. The germline gives CDR1 MDHEN, CDR2 SYDVKM. This CDR3 spans 16 amino acids. The CDR3 DNA follows: TGTGCCAGCAGTGGGACAGGACAGGAAAGCTCCTACGAGCAGTACTTC. Translation: CASSGTGQESSYEQYF.

In DNA form, the CDR3 reads TGTGCCAGCACCGATACAGGGAGGAGCTCCTACGAGCAGTACTTC. Protein product: CASTDTGRSSYEQYF. The genes are TRBV6-6 and TRBJ2-7; the D call may be TRBD1 or TRBD2 (6 bases each). Trimming stripped 7 bases from V and 0 bases from J, with 16 bases between. The CDR3 has 15 amino acids. Germline V gene sequence: CDR1 MNHNY, CDR2 SVGAGI (reference sequence).

This clonotype was seen a few times. The rearrangement uses TRBV12-3 or TRBV12-4 and TRBJ2-2; tentatively, D is TRBD1 or TRBD2 (5 bases each). Trimming took 6 bases from V and 8 from J, leaving 19 bases between them. The CDR3 is made up of 15 amino acids. CDR3 in DNA: TGTGCCAGCAGGGCCGATGCTTGGGGGACGGGGGAGCTGTTTTTT. Amino acids: CASRADAWGTGELFF.

This clonotype was seen ten or more times. V is TRBV20-1 and J is TRBJ2-7, with D perhaps given as TRBD1 or TRBD2 (5 bases each). The CDR3 sequence is 14 residues long. Germline-derived CDR1 and CDR2 are DFQATT and SNEGSKA (reference sequence). The V and J ends lost 6 bases and 5 bases respectively, with 20 bases between them. DNA for the CDR3: TGCAGTGCACCGGCCCCGCAGGGAGTCCACGAGCAGTACTTC. The encoded protein is CSAPAPQGVHEQYF.

In this sample, this clonotype turned up many times. V gene TRBV9 combines with J gene TRBJ2-3; no clear D gene. The CDR3 consists of 15 residues. Germline V gives CDR1 SGDLS, CDR2 YYNGEE. Trimming removed 4 bases at V and 1 base at J, with 13 bases between. CDR3 nucleotide sequence: TGTGCCAGCAGCCCCTCATCTTTCGGCACAGATACGCAGTATTTT. Translating it yields CASSPSSFGTDTQYF.

The J gene is TRBJ2-2, the V gene TRBV15, with D possibly matching TRBD1 (5 bases). With 0 bases removed from V and 3 bases from J, the gap between germline ends came to 11 bases. The CDR3 contains 16 residues. CDR1 is LNHNV and CDR2 is YYDKDF in the germline V gene (reference sequence). The CDR3 DNA sequence: TGTGCCACCAGCAGAGATCTTCTCAGGGACACCGGGGAGCTGTTTTTT. It codes for CATSRDLLRDTGELFF.

This clonotype was seen more than once but under ten times. A much larger clonotype is one base distant, so this may be a read error. The rearrangement links TRBV29-1 to TRBJ2-7, with TRBD2 matching over 7 bases. The CDR3 spans 13 residues. Germline assignment: CDR1 SQVTM and CDR2 ANQGSEA. The ends lost 4 bases at V and 3 bases at J; junction bases unmatched: 6. The DNA for the CDR3 is TGCAGCGTTGTTGGGGAGGGACGCTACGAGCAGTACTTC. This translates into CSVVGEGRYEQYF.

This clonotype was counted many times. The chain combines TRBV4-1 with TRBJ1-5; 7 positions agree with TRBD1. Germline V gene lookup returns CDR1 MGHRA and CDR2 YSYEKL. J gave up 11 bases and V 0 bases, and 7 bases lay outside the gene matches. The CDR3 has 14 residues. The CDR3: CASSQEGGPWAQHF. In DNA form, the CDR3 reads TGCGCCAGCAGCCAAGAAGGGGGCCCTTGGGCCCAGCATTTT.

This clonotype was found a few times. V usage is TRBV2 and J usage is TRBJ1-5, with TRBD1 identical over 9 bases. The CDR3 length is 15 residues. V lost 2 bases, J lost 5 bases, and 4 bases stayed unmatched. The germline V gene encodes CDR1 SNHLY and CDR2 FYNNEI. The CDR3 DNA follows: TGTGCCAGCAGTGAACCGGGACAGGGCCATCAGCCCCAGCATTTT. As protein: CASSEPGQGHQPQHF.

This clonotype was counted between two and nine times. A clone one base away is much larger, so this may be a read error. V usage is TRBV20-1 and J usage is TRBJ2-3; D is uncertain. CDR3 length: 11 residues. Germline values: CDR1 DFQATT, CDR2 SNEGSKA (reference sequence). CDR3 sequence reads: CRASIADTQYF. CDR3 DNA sequence: TGCAGGGCCTCTATAGCAGATACGCAGTATTTT.